This TCR beta chain appears in the sequencing data of a study of cytomegalovirus exposure and HLA in healthy donors (dated by TCRdb to 2015 to 2018). With respect to the entire study: An earlier analysis of approximately 640 of the donors reported approximately 270 Gb of sequence data and 117 million unique TCR beta sequences from roughly 180 million T cells. Around 320 gigabases of sequencing data and 80 million or so unique TCR sequences were included in an early release covering around 650 HLA-typed donors. Of the roughly 430 genotyped donors, approximately 82% fell in the genetic ancestry cluster associated with self-reported Caucasian donors. The study was designed to test whether signatures of past pathogen exposure could be identified by cataloging public T cell receptors. The study profiled the T cell repertoires of 550 to 700 subjects by immunosequencing and related them to cytomegalovirus serostatus. Along with the roughly 670-subject first cohort, a separate validation cohort of over a hundred different subjects was used. The study combined high-throughput TCR immunosequencing, statistical association of individual TCRs with disease status, and machine learning to predict cytomegalovirus infection status. To study patterns of TCR occurrence, a later analysis re-analyzed previously published TCR beta repertoires from several hundred donors and added high-resolution HLA genotyping. In the later analysis, no new phenotypic data were used to find candidate immune exposures; instead, reliance was placed on TCR beta sequences and their occurrence across donors. To decide whether each TCR beta V gene segment behaved as functional or pseudogenic, an earlier analysis of some 540 of the donors relied on high-throughput TCR beta sequencing. Donor age, sex, ethnicity and CMV serostatus were compiled together with the repertoire data. Genome-wide SNP genotypes for about 55% of the 666 donors were used in a later genetic analysis, which treated that subset as a discovery cohort. Every repertoire in the discovery cohort had been generated on one and the same sequencing platform. HLA typing included class I and class II loci at four-digit resolution. The number of typed donors differed by locus: about 620-630 for A, B, C, DRB1 and DQB1; 500 to 550 for DQA1; around 610 for DPA1; and around 490 for DPB1. Several DR-DQ haplotypes were treated as single units for association and clustering because of strong linkage in the cohort. Among over 350 genotyped donors of the cohort, an average of around 240,000 unique TCR beta nucleotide sequences were sequenced per donor, roughly 20% of them non-productive.

Points on this clone: Which antigen it targets is not known. No base quality information exists; no much larger clone differs at one position.

What the study reported, not specific to this receptor: The sequencing pipeline was judged likely to have produced a cluster of highly shared sequence variants as a technical artifact. Because HLA typing was unavailable for some donors at each locus, only the typed subset was used in association tests. For the cohort, immune exposure information was limited to CMV serostatus. The earlier analysis of approximately 540 of the donors excluded 15 to 20 rarely observed V segments, including chromosome 9 orphons, because counts were too low. An association between a missense DCLRE1C variant and V-gene and J-gene trimming of TCR beta chains was found in a later genetic analysis and replicated in an independent cohort. An earlier analysis of around 600 of the donors showed that most TCR beta V segments appeared in productive rearrangements either about 87% or about 30% of the time, which broadly matched IMGT annotations. A further reported finding was that TCR beta sequences accurately predicted the HLA-A and HLA-B alleles for most subjects in the first cohort. Most TCR sequences were seen in very few donors, while some public TCRs were found in many individuals. The 87-base-pair reads could not distinguish some IMGT-functional V segments, including TRBV6-2 and TRBV6-3, so those segments were excluded. A later analysis found that TCR association rates varied across HLA loci, with DRB1 alleles showing the most associated TCRs and HLA-C alleles the fewest. Cytomegalovirus status was reported to be diagnosed by the classifier with high specificity and sensitivity in both the original and validation cohorts. Roughly uniform sequencing depth across donors was assumed in presence/absence analyses, although this assumption may not hold. This cohort had only TCR beta chains sequenced, and the lack of alpha or paired-chain data limited which features could be detected. According to a later analysis, parvovirus B19, influenza, CMV and Epstein-Barr virus appeared linked to several top co-occurrence clusters. In a later analysis, 16,951 TCR beta sequences were associated with specific HLA alleles at a false discovery rate of 0.05. In a later analysis, most CMV-associated TCR beta chains were found to appear HLA-restricted, with HLA associations seemingly driven largely by CMV exposure. Strong co-occurrence of HLA alleles, especially DR and DQ, made assigning TCR associations to individual alleles difficult. In a later genetic analysis, fewer N-insertions in productive TCRs were reported among donors in an Asian-associated ancestry cluster than the roughly 670-donor mean. In vitro tests confirmed that a few of the cytomegalovirus-associated TCR beta chains recognize cytomegalovirus antigens. In a later analysis, HLA-associated TCR beta chains were found to be more clonally expanded and to have lower generation probabilities than equally common non-associated chains. Linkage disequilibrium might explain the correlated functional status among segregating V segments, but an unknown experimental factor could not be ruled out. It was suggested by the authors that the approach could potentially be generalized to other disease states and immunological phenotypes. In the study, approximately 160 TCR beta chains were listed as associated with cytomegalovirus.

The library was produced with the immunoSEQ multiplex PCR assay. For the multiplex PCR, a mixture combining 60 forward primers for TCR Vbeta segments and 13 reverse primers for TCR Jbeta segments was used. The CDR3 region of rearranged TCR beta genes was amplified from genomic DNA with a multiplex PCR assay. On the Illumina HiSeq System, the amplified TCR beta libraries were sequenced as 87-base-pair reads. The study's processing was this. Across the 600 to 700 repertoires, a later analysis counted approximately 75 million unique TCR beta chains, 9.5 million to 12 million of which were shared by at least two donors. Raw reads were error-corrected and collapsed into unique sequences with a nearest-neighbor algorithm that merged closely related sequences to remove PCR and sequencing errors. To assign V, D and J gene segments, CDR3 sequences were aligned to IMGT reference sequences. For a sequence to be retained, a match of at least six nucleotides to both a V gene segment and a J gene segment was required. Rearrangements were called productive when the CDR3 lacked stop codons and stayed in frame with V and J; all others were non-productive. CDR3 was defined according to IMGT convention as the region running from the second conserved V-encoded cysteine to the conserved J-encoded phenylalanine. The earlier analysis of approximately 590 of the donors excluded any sequence lacking an unambiguous match to a single V gene segment. An earlier analysis of fewer than 750 of the donors classified V segments as functional when productive rearrangements were above 56.7% and as segregating when the standard deviation between donors was above 5%. To diagnose cytomegalovirus status from the catalog of TCR beta chain sequences, a statistical classification framework was built. A later analysis assigned V and J genes by comparing TCR nucleotide sequences with IMGT/GENE-DB human TR gene sequences. A later analysis assigned CDR3 sequences and most-parsimonious VDJ recombination scenarios with the TCRdist pipeline. In a later analysis, each TCR beta chain was defined by its CDR3 amino acid sequence together with its V-gene family, and reads without a unique V-gene family were excluded. To address suspected cross-contamination and a sequencing artifact, a later analysis removed approximately 600 highly shared, low-generation-probability nucleotide sequences. For each public chain, a later analysis derived a clonal expansion index from normalized ranks of inferred template counts within each repertoire. In a later analysis, generation probabilities were computed using a VDJ recombination model fitted to out-of-frame rearrangements, and the results were checked against IGoR. A later analysis scored TCR-TCR, TCR-HLA and TCR-CMV co-occurrence with hypergeometric tests, applying a repertoire-size bias correction to TCR pairs. False discovery rates were estimated in a later analysis by permuting HLA or CMV assignments 20 times. In a later analysis, co-occurring TCRs were grouped using DBSCAN, with TCRdist sequence similarity added in when clustering inside HLA-allele-positive subsets. For co-occurrence clustering, repertoires with fewer than 30,000 or more than 120,000 public chains were excluded, along with roughly 5 repertoires with anomalous nucleotide sharing. TCRdb provides this immuneACCESS table in a form limited to in-frame rearrangements. Some clones are lacking; in checked studies, under half of them reflect an unresolved V gene, and why the rest are absent is not known. The V and J calls and clone size are taken from that table; D and trimming were inferred from the DNA. The sample records approximately 150,000 clones, over 60% of which are singletons. Together, the top ten hold 1.5% to 2% of the sample.

The CDR3 starts with the cysteine, ends with the phenylalanine, and has 16 residues. CDR3 DNA only is kept here, 48 bases in frame from base 1. Taken from the germline V gene (reference sequence), the CDR1 and CDR2 loops are LNHDA and SQIVND. V has 7 bases trimmed and J has 2 bases trimmed; junction bases matching no gene number 8. The cohort consisted of more than 650 healthy bone marrow donors. At the time of sampling, all cohort members were nominally healthy, though unrecorded immune exposures were likely present. The donor was CMV seronegative and belonged to the group of several hundred seronegative cohort members. A peripheral blood sample was collected from each donor, and TCR beta sequencing was performed on peripheral blood mononuclear cells. Genomic DNA was extracted from the blood cell samples with the Qiagen DNeasy Blood Extraction Kit.

This TCR was sampled from a woman in her late teens or twenties in good health and CMV-seronegative. Input material: PBMCs. In this chain, TRBV19 is recombined with TRBJ1-5, and 10 junctional nucleotides match TRBD1. CDR3 sequence: CASIPGTGAGNQPQHF. The nucleotides are TGTGCCAGTATCCCCGGGACAGGGGCTGGCAATCAGCCCCAGCATTTT.